Listed here is a single T cell receptor (beta chain). It was RNA transcripts that yielded the amplified TCR beta CDR3 regions. First-round RT-PCR targeting the TCR CDR3 was performed with the HTBI primer set. TCRdb used MiXCR to reprocess the multiplex PCR reads, holding one entry per CDR3 protein. The sample records about 270,000 distinct CDR3 sequences, about 20% being singletons. The data belong to a study of T cells in Graves' hyperthyroidism and ophthalmopathy. Per the germline V gene, CDR1 is MGHRA and CDR2 is YSYEKL. V lost 1 base to trimming and J lost 2 bases, with 7 bases between them. This CDR3 region has 14 residues.

The chain combines TRBV4-1 with TRBJ2-3; no reliable D call. This clonotype was sampled from a man aged 25-40 years with Graves' ophthalmopathy. Sequencing was performed on blood. The CDR3 DNA is TGCGCCAGCAGCCAAGTCTTTCCCACAGATACGCAGTATTTT. Translation gives CASSQVFPTDTQYF.